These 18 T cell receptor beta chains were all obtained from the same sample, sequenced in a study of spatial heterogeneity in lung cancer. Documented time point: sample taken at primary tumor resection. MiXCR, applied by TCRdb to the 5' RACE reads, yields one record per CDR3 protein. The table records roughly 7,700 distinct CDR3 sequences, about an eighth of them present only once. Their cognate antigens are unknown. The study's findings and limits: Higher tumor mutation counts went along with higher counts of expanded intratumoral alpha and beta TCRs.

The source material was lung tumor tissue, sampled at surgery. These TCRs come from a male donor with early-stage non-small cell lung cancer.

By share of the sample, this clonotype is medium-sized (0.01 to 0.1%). The CDR3 loop reads CSARDLGTEARSGSPYF. The CDR3 coding sequence is TGCAGTGCTAGAGATCTTGGGACTGAAGCCCGGAGCGGGTCGCCGTACTTC. This chain joins TRBV20-1 and TRBJ2-7, with D tentatively TRBD2 (6 bases). Germline assignment: CDR1 DFQATT and CDR2 SNEGSKA (reference sequence). V was trimmed by 0 bases and J by 12 bases, leaving 30 bases between them. This CDR3 spans 17 amino acids.

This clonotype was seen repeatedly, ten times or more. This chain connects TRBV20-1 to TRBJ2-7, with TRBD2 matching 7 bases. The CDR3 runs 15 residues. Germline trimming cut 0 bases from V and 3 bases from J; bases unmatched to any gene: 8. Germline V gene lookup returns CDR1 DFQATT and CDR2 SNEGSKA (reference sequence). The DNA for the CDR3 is TGCAGTGCTAGAGATGGGGAGGGCCCATTCTACGAGCAGTACTTC. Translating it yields CSARDGEGPFYEQYF.

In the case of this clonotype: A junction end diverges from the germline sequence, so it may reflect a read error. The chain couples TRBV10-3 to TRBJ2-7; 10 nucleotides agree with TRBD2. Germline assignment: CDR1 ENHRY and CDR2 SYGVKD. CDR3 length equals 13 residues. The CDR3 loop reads CAIAGGDYNEHYF. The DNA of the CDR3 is TGTGCCATAGCGGGAGGGGACTACAATGAGCACTACTTC.

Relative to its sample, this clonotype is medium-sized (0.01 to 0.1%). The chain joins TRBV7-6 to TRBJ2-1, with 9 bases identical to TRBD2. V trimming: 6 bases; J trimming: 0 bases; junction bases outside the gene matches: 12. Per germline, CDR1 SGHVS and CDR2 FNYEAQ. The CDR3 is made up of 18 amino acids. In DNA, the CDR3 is TGTGCCAGCAGTTCAACATTCAGCGGGGGGAGCTCCTACAATGAGCAGTTCTTC. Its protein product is CASSSTFSGGSSYNEQFF. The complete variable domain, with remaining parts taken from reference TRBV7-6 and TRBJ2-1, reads GAGVSQSPRYKVTKRGQDVALRCDPISGHVSLYWYRQALGQGPEFLTYFNYEAQQDKSGLPNDRFSAERPEGSISTLTIQRTEQRDSAMYRCASSSTFSGGSSYNEQFFGPGTRLTVL.

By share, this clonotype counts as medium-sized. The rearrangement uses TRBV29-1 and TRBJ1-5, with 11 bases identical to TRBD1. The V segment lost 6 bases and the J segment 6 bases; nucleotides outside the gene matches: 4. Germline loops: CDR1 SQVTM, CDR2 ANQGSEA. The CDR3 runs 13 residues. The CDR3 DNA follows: TGCAGCGTAGGGACAGGGGGAGGTCAGCCCCAGCATTTT. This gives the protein CSVGTGGGQPQHF.

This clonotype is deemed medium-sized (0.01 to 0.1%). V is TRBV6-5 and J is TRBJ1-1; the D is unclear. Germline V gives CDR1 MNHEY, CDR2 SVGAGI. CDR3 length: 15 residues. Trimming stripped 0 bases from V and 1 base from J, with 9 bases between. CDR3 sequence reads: CASSYSIRENTEAFF. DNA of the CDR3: TGTGCCAGCAGTTACTCGATACGGGAGAACACTGAAGCTTTCTTT.

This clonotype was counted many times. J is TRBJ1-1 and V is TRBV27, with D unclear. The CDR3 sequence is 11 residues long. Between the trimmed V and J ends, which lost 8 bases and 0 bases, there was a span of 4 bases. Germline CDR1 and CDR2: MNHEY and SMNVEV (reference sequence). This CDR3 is CASVLNTEAFF. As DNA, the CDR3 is TGTGCCAGCGTTTTGAACACTGAAGCTTTCTTT.

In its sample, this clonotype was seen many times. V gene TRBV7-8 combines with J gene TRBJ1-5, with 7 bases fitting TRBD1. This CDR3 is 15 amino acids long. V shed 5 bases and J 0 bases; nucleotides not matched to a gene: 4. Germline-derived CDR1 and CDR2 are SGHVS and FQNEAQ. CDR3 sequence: CASSIGTDSNQPQHF. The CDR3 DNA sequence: TGTGCCAGCAGCATAGGGACAGATAGCAATCAGCCCCAGCATTTT.

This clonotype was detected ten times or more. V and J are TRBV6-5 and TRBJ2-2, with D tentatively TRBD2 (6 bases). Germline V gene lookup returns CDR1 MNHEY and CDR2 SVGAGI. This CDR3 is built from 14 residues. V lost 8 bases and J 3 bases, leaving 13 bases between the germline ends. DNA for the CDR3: TGTGCCAGCCAGATAGCGGTATACACCGGGGAGCTGTTTTTT. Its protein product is CASQIAVYTGELFF.

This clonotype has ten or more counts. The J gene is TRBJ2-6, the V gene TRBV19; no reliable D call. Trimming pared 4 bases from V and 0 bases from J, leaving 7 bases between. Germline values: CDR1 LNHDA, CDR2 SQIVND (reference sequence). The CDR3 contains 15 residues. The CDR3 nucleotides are TGTGCCAGTAGTACCCCCCGCTCTGGGGCCAACGTCCTGACTTTC. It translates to CASSTPRSGANVLTF.

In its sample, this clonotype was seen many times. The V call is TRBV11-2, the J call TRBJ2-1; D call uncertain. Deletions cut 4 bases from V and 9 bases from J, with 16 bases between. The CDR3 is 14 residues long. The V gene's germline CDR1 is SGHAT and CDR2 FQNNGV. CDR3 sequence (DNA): TGTGCCAGCAGCTCCCCCTTGGAGAAGCCTGAGCAGTTCTTC. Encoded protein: CASSSPLEKPEQFF. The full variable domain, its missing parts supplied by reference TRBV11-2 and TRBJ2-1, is EAGVAQSPRYKIIEKRQSVAFWCNPISGHATLYWYQQILGQGPKLLIQFQNNGVVDDSQLPKDRFSAERLKGVDSTLKIQPAKLEDSAVYLCASSSPLEKPEQFFGPGTRLTVL.

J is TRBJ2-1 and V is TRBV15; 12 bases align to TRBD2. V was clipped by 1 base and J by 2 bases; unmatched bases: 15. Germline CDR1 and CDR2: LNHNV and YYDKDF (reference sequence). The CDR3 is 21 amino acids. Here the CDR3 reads CATSRALLQTGTSGPYNEQFF. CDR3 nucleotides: TGTGCCACCAGCAGAGCCCTACTCCAGACAGGGACTAGCGGGCCCTACAATGAGCAGTTCTTC.

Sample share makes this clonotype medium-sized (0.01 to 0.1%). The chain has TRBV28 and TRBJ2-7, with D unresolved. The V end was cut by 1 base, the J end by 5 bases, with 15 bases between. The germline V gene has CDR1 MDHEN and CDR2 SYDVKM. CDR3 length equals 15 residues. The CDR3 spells CASSLFLRGRDEQYF. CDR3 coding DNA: TGTGCCAGCAGTTTATTCCTGCGTGGGCGCGACGAGCAGTACTTC.

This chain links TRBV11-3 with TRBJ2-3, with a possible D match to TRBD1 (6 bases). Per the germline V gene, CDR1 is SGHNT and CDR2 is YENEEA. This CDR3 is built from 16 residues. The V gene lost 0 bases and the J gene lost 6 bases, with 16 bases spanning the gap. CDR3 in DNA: TGTGCCAGCAGCTTAGATCTCGACAGGCCCCTGGATACGCAGTATTTT. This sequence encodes CASSLDLDRPLDTQYF.

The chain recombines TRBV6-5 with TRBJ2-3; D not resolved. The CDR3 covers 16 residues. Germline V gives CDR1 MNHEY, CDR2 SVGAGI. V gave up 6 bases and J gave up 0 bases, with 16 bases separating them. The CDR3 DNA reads TGTGCCAGCAGCCAACTTGGCGGTCCTAGCACAGATACGCAGTATTTT. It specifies CASSQLGGPSTDTQYF.

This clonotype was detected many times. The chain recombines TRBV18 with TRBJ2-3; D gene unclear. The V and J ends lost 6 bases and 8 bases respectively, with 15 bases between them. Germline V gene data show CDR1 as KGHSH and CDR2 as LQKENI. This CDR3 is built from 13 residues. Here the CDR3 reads CASSPDRKATQYF. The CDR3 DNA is TGTGCCAGCTCTCCCGACCGTAAGGCTACGCAGTATTTT.

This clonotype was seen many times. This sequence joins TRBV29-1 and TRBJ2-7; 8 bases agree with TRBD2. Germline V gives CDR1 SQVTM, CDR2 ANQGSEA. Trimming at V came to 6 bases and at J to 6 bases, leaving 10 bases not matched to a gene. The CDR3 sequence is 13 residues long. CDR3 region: CSVGAGEGGEQYF. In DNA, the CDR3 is TGCAGCGTCGGAGCGGGAGAGGGGGGCGAGCAGTACTTC.

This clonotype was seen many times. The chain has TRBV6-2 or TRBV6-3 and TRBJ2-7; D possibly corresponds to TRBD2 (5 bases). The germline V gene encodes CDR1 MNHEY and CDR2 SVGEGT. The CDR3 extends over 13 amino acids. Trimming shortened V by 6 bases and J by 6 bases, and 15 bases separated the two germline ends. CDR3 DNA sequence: TGTGCCAGCAGCGCCTGGCGGGCTCGCGAGCAGTACTTC. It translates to CASSAWRAREQYF.